A selection of T cell receptor beta chains follows, all from one sample in a study of cytomegalovirus exposure and HLA in healthy donors. Sequencing was performed with immunoSEQ multiplex PCR; in TCRdb, only in-frame clones are kept and a portion is missing. In total, the table holds about 130,000 clones. Specimen: PBMCs. Every receptor here comes from a woman aged 55-69 years in good health and CMV-seronegative. CDR3s include the opening cysteine and the closing phenylalanine or tryptophan.

J gene: TRBJ1-3
V gene: TRBV7-8
CDR3 protein: CASSLGTVAGNTIYF

J gene: TRBJ2-6
V gene: TRBV5-1
CDR3 protein: CASSLRAGGPGANVLTF

J gene: TRBJ2-1
V gene: TRBV2
CDR3 protein: CASTGLAGNEQFF

J gene: TRBJ2-1
V gene: TRBV29-1
CDR3 protein: CSVHTTYMRYEQFF

J gene: TRBJ1-2
V gene: TRBV5-6
CDR3 protein: CASSLYFGQNNYGYTF

J gene: TRBJ1-1
V gene: TRBV7-3
CDR3 protein: CASSYGTGDTEAFF

J gene: TRBJ2-3
V gene: TRBV9
CDR3 protein: CASSVQAGARVPDTQYF

J gene: TRBJ2-1
V gene: TRBV9
CDR3 protein: CASSESGTEQFF

J gene: TRBJ1-5
V gene: TRBV19
CDR3 protein: CASSPGQGFVQPQHF

J gene: TRBJ1-1
V gene: TRBV5-1
CDR3 protein: CASSLDPGGANTEAFF

J gene: TRBJ1-5
V gene: TRBV5-8
CDR3 protein: CASSLLRNQPQHF

J gene: TRBJ2-7
V gene: TRBV5-5
CDR3 protein: CASSFRGEGYEQYF

J gene: TRBJ2-7
V gene: TRBV2
CDR3 protein: CASSERTGPRPTYEQYF

J gene: TRBJ1-4
V gene: TRBV6-5
CDR3 protein: CASRPRTTNEKLFF

J gene: TRBJ2-7
V gene: TRBV28
CDR3 protein: CASALGRAGEQYF

J gene: TRBJ2-1
V gene: TRBV5-1
CDR3 protein: CASSEGSVNEQFF

J gene: TRBJ1-2
V gene: TRBV5-1
CDR3 protein: CASSFLDRGHGYTF

J gene: TRBJ1-2
V gene: TRBV5-6
CDR3 protein: CASSLYRGQANYGYTF

J gene: TRBJ2-7
V gene: TRBV6-5
CDR3 protein: CASSYSSGQLSYEQYF

J gene: TRBJ1-5
V gene: TRBV4-2
CDR3 protein: CASSQEISQPQHF

J gene: TRBJ2-3
V gene: TRBV7-9
CDR3 protein: CASSSRLAGTPDTQYF

J gene: TRBJ2-1
V gene: TRBV18
CDR3 protein: CASSPPQVDEQFF

J gene: TRBJ2-5
V gene: TRBV18
CDR3 protein: CASSPSRTGGFLFQETQYF

J gene: TRBJ2-5
V gene: TRBV5-8
CDR3 protein: CASSSGAGTSLETQYF

J gene: TRBJ2-3
V gene: TRBV5-1
CDR3 protein: CASSLEVARGTDTQYF